This TCR beta chain comes out of a study of T cell responses to AZD1222 COVID-19 vaccine listed by TCRdb under 2021. Regarding the study in general: A total of 233 trial participants underwent TCR sequencing, of whom under 220 had received two doses of AZD1222 and approximately 25 had received two doses of the MenACWY control vaccine. Trial participants were enrolled by age into 18-55, 56-69 and 70-plus year subgroups, with approximately 150, 30 and 60 TCR-sequenced participants respectively. Paper-wide results and their limitations: Most participants were white British and females outnumbered males, and the authors suggested that clonal diversity may have been underestimated. Vaccine-associated CD4 TCRs spanned the whole spike protein, with dominant responses in regions 160-218 and 743-854. After two AZD1222 doses, both the breadth and the depth of spike-specific TCRs were significantly higher than at day 0 and than in MenACWY recipients. Because no day 14 peak-response samples were available, the repertoires could be characterized only after the peak T cell response. Reportedly, almost half of the unique spike-specific TCRs recognized epitopes lying outside the regions that are mutated in the B.1.351 and B.1.1.7 variants. In the small 56-69-year group, the increase in depth fell short of significance, most likely because of low power. Conclusions about previously exposed vaccinees are limited because only five or six AZD1222 recipients were SARS-CoV-2 seropositive at baseline.

The CDR3 regions of human TCRbeta chains were subjected to immunosequencing. The published analysis was carried out like this. Repertoire TCRs were checked for matches against a reference library of SARS-CoV-2-specific TCRs that had been generated using the MIRA antigen-specificity platform. Breadth was defined as the fraction of unique TCRs that were SARS-CoV-2-associated. Depth was defined as the fraction of total T cells that were SARS-CoV-2-associated. Using the MIRA data, each spike-specific TCR was mapped to the spike region that the TCR reacts to and placed in a CD4 or CD8 class. Log10-transformed breadth and depth values were compared by one-way ANOVA with Sidak's multiple comparisons tests. TCRdb carries this immuneACCESS record with in-frame sequences only. Its versions omit some clonotypes, under half of them owing to an unresolved V gene in the studies checked, with the rest unexplained. V and J calls and clone size are given by that table; D and trimming were obtained from the DNA. For this sample there are approximately 130,000 clones; 89% appear just once. The top ten clones comprise over 9% of the sample.

From the cysteine up to the phenylalanine, the CDR3 has a length of 14 residues. Only the CDR3 DNA stays, 42 bases, in frame from base 1. V is shortened by 6 bases, J by 2 bases, and the region joining them spans 11 bases. CDR1 and CDR2 (ENHRY, SYGVKD) derive from the germline V gene. As for this clone: Its antigen remains unidentified. Qualities for individual bases were not recorded, and no much larger clone is one base off.

The sample's time point label, decoded: about 28 days (+/-7) after the second vaccine dose. AZD1222 recipients whose second dose came at about 4 weeks and those whose second dose came at about 12 weeks were combined into one group, since spike-specific TCR depth and breadth did not differ between the two schedules. Samples from vaccinated people were obtained from the UK trials COV001 and COV002, which included a single-blind randomized controlled phase 2/3 trial of AZD1222 (ChAdOx1 nCoV-19) in healthy adults. For TCRbeta chain sequencing, PBMC samples from trial participants were taken at day 0 and at day 28 after the second dose.

This receptor was obtained from an adult who received the AZD1222 COVID-19 vaccine. Here the sequenced sample was peripheral blood, taken 28 days after the second AZD1222 dose. In this chain, TRBV10-3 is recombined with TRBJ1-5; TRBD1 might be the D gene, on 5 matching bases. The DNA is as follows: TGTGCCATCAGCCCGGGACGGGGCAATCAGCCCCAGCATTTT. Its protein reads: CAISPGRGNQPQHF.